This T cell receptor (beta chain) originates from a study of blood T cell repertoires in COVID-19. Looking at the study overall: Spain, Italy and the United States supplied samples that represented acute and convalescent COVID-19.

Germline CDR1 reads LNHDA; CDR2 reads SQIVND (reference sequence). J was trimmed by 8 bases and V by 5 bases; bases with no gene match: 6. The CDR3 sequence is 14 residues long. The protocol was immunoSEQ multiplex PCR, while the TCRdb copy is restricted to in-frame clones and leaves out a portion. The table has fewer than 70,000 clones, about 90% seen once. This clonotype originated in a human donor in a cohort sampled during active COVID-19. Source material: peripheral blood. The genes are TRBV19 and TRBJ1-4, with 9 bases aligning to TRBD1. The CDR3 DNA is TGTGCCAGTAGTCCACAGGGGGCCACGGAAAAACTGTTTTTT. It yields the protein CASSPQGATEKLFF.